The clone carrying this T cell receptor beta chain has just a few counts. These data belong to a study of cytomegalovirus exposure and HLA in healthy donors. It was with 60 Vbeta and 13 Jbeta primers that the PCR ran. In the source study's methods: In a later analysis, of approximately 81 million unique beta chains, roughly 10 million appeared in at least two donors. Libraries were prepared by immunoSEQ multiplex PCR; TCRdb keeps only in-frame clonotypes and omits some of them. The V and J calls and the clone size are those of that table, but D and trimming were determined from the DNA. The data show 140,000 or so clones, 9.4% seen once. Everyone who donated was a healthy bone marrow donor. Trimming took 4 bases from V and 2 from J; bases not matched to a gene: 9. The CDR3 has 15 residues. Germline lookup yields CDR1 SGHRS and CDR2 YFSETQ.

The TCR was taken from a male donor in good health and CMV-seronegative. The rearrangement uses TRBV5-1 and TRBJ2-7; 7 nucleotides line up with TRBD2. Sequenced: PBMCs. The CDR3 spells CASSPVAGETYEQYF. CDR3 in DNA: TGCGCCAGCAGCCCCGTTGCGGGGGAAACCTACGAGCAGTACTTC.